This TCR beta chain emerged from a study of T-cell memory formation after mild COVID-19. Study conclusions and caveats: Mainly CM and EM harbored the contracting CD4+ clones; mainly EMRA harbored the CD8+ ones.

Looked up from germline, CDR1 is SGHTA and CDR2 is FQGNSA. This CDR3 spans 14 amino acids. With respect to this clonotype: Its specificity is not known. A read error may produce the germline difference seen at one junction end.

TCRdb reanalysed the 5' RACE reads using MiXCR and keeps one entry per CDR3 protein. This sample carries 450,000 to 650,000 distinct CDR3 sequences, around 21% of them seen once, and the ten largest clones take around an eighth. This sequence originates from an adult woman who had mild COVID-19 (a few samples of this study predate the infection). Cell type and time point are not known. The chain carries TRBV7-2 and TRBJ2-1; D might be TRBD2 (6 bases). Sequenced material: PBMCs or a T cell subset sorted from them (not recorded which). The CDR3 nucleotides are TGTGCCAGCAGCCCGAGGACTATCGAAAATGAACAGTTCTTC. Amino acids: CASSPRTIENEQFF. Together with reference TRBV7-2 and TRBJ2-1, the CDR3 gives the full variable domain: GAGVSQSPSNKVTEKGKDVELRCDPISGHTALYWYRQSLGQGLEFLIYFQGNSAPDKSGLPSDRFSAERTGGSVSTLTIQRTQQEDSAVYLCASSPRTIENEQFFGPGTRLTVL.